The clone carrying this T cell receptor (beta chain) has more than one count but fewer than ten. Its target is unknown. V lost 1 base to trimming and J lost 5 bases, with 11 bases between them. The CDR3 runs to 13 residues. Germline V gene data show CDR1 as GTSNPN and CDR2 as SVGIG (reference sequence). This sample was included in a study of CD8+ T cells in alopecia areata. About the research overall: Treatment comprised oral tofacitinib, 5 to 10 mg twice daily, in treated patients. A 6-month off-drug phase came after tofacitinib, which had lasted 6 to 18 months.

RNA extraction and reverse transcription yielded cDNA as sequencing template. The table came from immunoSEQ multiplex PCR; TCRdb's copy has only in-frame clones and leaves some out. The sample records 75,000 to 100,000 clones, around 38% being singletons. Findings and limits, study-wide: With patients, TCR sharing proved less clear than in mice, a difference possibly related to HLA.

The V and J genes are TRBV30 and TRBJ1-1; D not certain. The sample taken for sequencing was CD4+ T cells sorted from blood. The TCR sequence derives from a human donor with alopecia areata. The CDR3 bases are TGTGCCTGGAGTGGGGGTAGTGTGACTGAAGCTTTCTTT. It codes for CAWSGGSVTEAFF.